This T cell receptor (beta chain) was sequenced during a study of molecular identifiers for immune sequencing clone quantification. Across the study: Split five ways in replicates, RNA from approximately 20,000 or 100,000 naive CD8 cells had four portions sequenced.

The CD8+CD4-CCR7+CD45RA+ phenotype defined the sorted naive CD8 T cells. The length of the CDR3 is 15 residues. Germline lookup yields CDR1 SNHLY and CDR2 FYNNEI. A note on this clonotype: One end of the junction is discordant with germline, which a read error may explain.

TCRdb independently ran MiXCR on the PCR reads; one entry per CDR3 protein. Of approximately 590,000 distinct CDR3 sequences in the sample, about 25% were seen once. The specimen sequenced was naive CD8+ T cells from blood, with Jurkat cell RNA spiked in. Subset in this sample: FACS-sorted CD8+CD4-CCR7+CD45RA+ naive T cells. This sequence originates from a human donor in good health. Some libraries in this study had Jurkat cell RNA spiked in. The chain recombines TRBV2 with TRBJ2-7, with D tentatively TRBD2 (6 bases). The CDR3 here is CTSSEKRERASEQYF. CDR3 sequence (DNA): TGTACCAGCAGTGAGAAGAGGGAGCGGGCCTCCGAGCAGTACTTC.